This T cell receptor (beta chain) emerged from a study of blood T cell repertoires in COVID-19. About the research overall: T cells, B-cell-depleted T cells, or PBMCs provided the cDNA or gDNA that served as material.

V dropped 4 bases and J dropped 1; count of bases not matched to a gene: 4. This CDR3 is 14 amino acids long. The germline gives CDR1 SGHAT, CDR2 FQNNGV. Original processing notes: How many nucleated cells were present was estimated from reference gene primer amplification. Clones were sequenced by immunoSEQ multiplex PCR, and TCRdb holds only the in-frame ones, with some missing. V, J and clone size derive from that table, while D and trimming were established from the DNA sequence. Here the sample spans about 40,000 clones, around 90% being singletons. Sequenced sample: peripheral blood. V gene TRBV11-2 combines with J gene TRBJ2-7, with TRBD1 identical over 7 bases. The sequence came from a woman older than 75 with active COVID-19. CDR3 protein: CASSYIQGSYEQYF. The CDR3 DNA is TGTGCCAGCAGCTACATACAGGGGTCCTACGAGCAGTACTTC.